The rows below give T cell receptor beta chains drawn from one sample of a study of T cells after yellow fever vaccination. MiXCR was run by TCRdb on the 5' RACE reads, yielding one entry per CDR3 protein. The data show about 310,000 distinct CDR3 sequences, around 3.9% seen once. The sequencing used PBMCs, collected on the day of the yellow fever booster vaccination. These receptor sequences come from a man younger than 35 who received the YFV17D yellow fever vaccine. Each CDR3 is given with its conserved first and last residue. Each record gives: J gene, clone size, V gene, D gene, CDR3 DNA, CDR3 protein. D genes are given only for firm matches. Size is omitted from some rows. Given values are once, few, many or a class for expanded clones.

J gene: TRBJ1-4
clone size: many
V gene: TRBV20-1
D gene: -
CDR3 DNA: TGCAGTGCTAGACCCGGGTCGCGAAATGAAAAACTGTTTTTT
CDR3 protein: CSARPGSRNEKLFF

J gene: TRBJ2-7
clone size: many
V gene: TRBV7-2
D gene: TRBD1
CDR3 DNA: TGTGCCAGCAGCTTAGGCCAGGGGGTAGGGTACGAGCAGTACTTC
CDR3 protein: CASSLGQGVGYEQYF

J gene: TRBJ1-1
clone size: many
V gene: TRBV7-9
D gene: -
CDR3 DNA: TGTGCCAGCAGTTCGAGTATGAACACTGAAGCTTTCTTT
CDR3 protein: CASSSSMNTEAFF

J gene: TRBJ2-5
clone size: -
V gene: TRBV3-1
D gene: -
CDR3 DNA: TGTGCCAGCAGCCAAGTTTTCCCGTATCCTGTAGAGACCCAGTACTTC
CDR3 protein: CASSQVFPYPVETQYF

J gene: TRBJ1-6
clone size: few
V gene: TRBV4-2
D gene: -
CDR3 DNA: TGTGCCAGCAGCCAAGGGGGGACCTATAATTCACCCCTCCACTTT
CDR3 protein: CASSQGGTYNSPLHF

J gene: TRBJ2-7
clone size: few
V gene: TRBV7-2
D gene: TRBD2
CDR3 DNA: TGTGCCAGCAGCCAGGACTCTGGGGGGGTAGCCTACGAGCAGTACTTC
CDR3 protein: CASSQDSGGVAYEQYF

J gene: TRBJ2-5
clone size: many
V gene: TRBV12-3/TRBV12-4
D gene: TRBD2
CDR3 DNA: TGTGCCAGCAGGAGGAGCGGGGGCCGAAGGGAGACCCAGTACTTC
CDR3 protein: CASRRSGGRRETQYF

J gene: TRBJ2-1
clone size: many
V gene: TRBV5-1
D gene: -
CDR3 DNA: TGCGCCAGCAGCTTGGCTCCGACGGCATCAAGGGCATTCTTC
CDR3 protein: CASSLAPTASRAFF

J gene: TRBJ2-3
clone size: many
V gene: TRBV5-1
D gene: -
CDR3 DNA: TGCGCCAGCAGCTCGGACCGGGGGAGGGATACGCAGTATTTT
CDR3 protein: CASSSDRGRDTQYF

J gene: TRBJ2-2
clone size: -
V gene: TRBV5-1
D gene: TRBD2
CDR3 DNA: TGCGCCAGCAGCCCGCTGACCGGGGGGTCCGGGGAGCTGTTTTTT
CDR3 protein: CASSPLTGGSGELFF

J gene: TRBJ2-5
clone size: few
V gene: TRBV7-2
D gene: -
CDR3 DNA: TGTGCCAGCAGTTCGTTCGGGGGCTTCCAAGAGACCCAGTACTTC
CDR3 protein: CASSSFGGFQETQYF

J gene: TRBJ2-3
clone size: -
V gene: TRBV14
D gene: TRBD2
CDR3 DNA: TGTGCCAGCAGCCAAGAACCAGCGGGGGCCCCAGATACGCAGTATTTT
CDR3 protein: CASSQEPAGAPDTQYF

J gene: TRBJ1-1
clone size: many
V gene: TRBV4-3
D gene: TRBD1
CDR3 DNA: TGCGCCAGCAGCCAAGACGTCCCGGGACAGGGGACTGAAGCTTTCTTT
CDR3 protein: CASSQDVPGQGTEAFF

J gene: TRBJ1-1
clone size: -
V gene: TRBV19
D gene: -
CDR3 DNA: TGTGCCAGTAGTATCACAGCTGGCACTGAAGCTTTCTTT
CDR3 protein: CASSITAGTEAFF

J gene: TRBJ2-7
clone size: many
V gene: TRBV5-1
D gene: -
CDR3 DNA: TGCGCCAGCAGCTTGGTAGCAGGCCTCGACTCCTACGAGCAGTACTTC
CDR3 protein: CASSLVAGLDSYEQYF

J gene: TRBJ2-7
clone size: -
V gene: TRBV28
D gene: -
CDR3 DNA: TGTGCCAGCAGTTTGGGACGGGGCCTTGCGTACGAGCAGTACTTC
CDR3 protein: CASSLGRGLAYEQYF

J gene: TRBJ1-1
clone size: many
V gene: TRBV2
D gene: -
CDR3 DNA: TGTGCCAGCGAGATGGGGAACACTGAAGCTTTCTTT
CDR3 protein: CASEMGNTEAFF

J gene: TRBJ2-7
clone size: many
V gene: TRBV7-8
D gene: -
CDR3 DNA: TGTGCCAGCAGCTTAGGAATGGCGGGGTCCAGCGAGCAGTACTTC
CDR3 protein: CASSLGMAGSSEQYF

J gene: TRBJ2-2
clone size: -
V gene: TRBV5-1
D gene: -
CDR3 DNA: TGCGCCAGCAGCTTAGAATTCACCGGGGAGCTGTTTTTT
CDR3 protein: CASSLEFTGELFF

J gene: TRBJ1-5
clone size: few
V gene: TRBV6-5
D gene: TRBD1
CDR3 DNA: TGTGCCAGCAGTTGGGGCAGGGGGGTGAATCAGCCCCAGCATTTT
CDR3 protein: CASSWGRGVNQPQHF

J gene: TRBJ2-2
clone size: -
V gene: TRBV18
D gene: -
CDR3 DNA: TGTGCCAGCTCACCCGACACCAGGACCGGGGAGCTGTTTTTT
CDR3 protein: CASSPDTRTGELFF

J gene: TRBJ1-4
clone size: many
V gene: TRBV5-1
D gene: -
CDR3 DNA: TGCGCCAGCAGCTTCGTCGCACCCGATGAAAAACTGTTTTTT
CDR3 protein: CASSFVAPDEKLFF

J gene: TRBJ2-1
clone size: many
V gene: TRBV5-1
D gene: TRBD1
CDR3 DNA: TGCGCCAGCAGCCCGCCGACGGGACAGATATACAATGAGCAGTTCTTC
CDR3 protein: CASSPPTGQIYNEQFF

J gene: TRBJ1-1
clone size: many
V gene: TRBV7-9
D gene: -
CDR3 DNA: TGTGCCAGCAGCTTACCCGAGGTATTGGGGACTGAAGCTTTCTTT
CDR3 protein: CASSLPEVLGTEAFF

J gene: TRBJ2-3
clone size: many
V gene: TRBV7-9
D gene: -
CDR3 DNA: TGTGCCAGCACCGTAGGGGTAGTCCCAGATACGCAGTATTTT
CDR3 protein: CASTVGVVPDTQYF

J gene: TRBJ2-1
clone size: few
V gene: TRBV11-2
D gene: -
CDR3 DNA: TGTGCCAGCAGCTTAGGCCAGGGGGGGTTGGATGAGCAGTTCTTC
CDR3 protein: CASSLGQGGLDEQFF

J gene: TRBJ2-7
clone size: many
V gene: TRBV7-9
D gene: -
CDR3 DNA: TGTGCCAGCAGCCTACAGGGATTCGAGCAGTACTTC
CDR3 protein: CASSLQGFEQYF

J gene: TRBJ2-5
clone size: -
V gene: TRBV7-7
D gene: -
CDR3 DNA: TGTGCCAGCAGCGTGGACAGCCCTGGGAAGACCCAGTACTTC
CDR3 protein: CASSVDSPGKTQYF

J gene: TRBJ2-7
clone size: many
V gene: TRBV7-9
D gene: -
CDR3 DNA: TGTGCCAGCAGCGGAGGGGTCTACGAGCAGTACTTC
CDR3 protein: CASSGGVYEQYF

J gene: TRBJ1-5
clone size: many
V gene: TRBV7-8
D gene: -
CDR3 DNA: TGTGCCAGCAGCTTAGACCGTCTCCACGACCAGCATTTT
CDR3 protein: CASSLDRLHDQHF

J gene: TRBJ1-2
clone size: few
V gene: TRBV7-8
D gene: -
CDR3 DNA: TGTGCCAGCAGCCCTGACAGTGGCTATGGCTACACCTTC
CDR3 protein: CASSPDSGYGYTF

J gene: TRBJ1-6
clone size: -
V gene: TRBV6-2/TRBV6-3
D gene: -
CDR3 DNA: TGTGCCAGCAGCCCCCGCCGGGAGTATAATTCACCCCTCCACTTT
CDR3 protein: CASSPRREYNSPLHF

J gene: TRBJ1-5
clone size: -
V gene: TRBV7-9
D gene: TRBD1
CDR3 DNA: TGTGCCAGCAGCTCTTGGACAGGGGATTTTTATCAGCCCCAGCATTTT
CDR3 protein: CASSSWTGDFYQPQHF

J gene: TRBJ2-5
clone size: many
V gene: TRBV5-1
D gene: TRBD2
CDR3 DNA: TGCGCCAGCAACCCGGGATGGACTAGCGGGGGAGGTTACCAAGAGACCCAGTACTTC
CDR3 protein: CASNPGWTSGGGYQETQYF

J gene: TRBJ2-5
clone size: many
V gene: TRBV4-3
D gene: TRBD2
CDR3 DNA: TGCGCCAGCAGCCAGGTGACTAGCGGGGGCCCTATTAAGGCCCAGTACTTC
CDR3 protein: CASSQVTSGGPIKAQYF

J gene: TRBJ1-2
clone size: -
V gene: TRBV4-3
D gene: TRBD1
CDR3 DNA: TGCGCCAGCAGCCAAGTACAGGGGAACTATGGCTACACCTTC
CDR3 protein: CASSQVQGNYGYTF

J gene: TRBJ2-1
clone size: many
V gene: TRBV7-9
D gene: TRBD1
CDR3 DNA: TGTGCCAGCAGCGCAAGCCGACAGGGGATGAATGAGCAGTTCTTC
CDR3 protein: CASSASRQGMNEQFF

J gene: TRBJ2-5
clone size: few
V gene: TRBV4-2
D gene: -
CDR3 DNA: TGTGCCAGCGCAAAGGCAGGGGAAGAGACCCAGTACTTC
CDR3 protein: CASAKAGEETQYF

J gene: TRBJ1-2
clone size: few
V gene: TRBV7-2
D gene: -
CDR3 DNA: TGTGCCAGCAGCTTAGCCCGGGCGAGCTATGGCTACACCTTC
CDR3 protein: CASSLARASYGYTF

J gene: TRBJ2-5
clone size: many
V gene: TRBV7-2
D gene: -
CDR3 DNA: TGTGCCAGCAGCTTAGATATGGGTACGGAGACCCAGTACTTC
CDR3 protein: CASSLDMGTETQYF

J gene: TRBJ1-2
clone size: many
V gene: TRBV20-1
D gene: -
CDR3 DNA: TGCAGTGCTAAGGGTGGGGTCTATGGCTACACCTTC
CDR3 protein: CSAKGGVYGYTF

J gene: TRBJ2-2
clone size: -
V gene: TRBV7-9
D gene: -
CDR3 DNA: TGTGCCAGCAGCACCAGCGTAAGGGTGGGACGAACCGGGGAGCTGTTTTTT
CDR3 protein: CASSTSVRVGRTGELFF